The clone carrying this T cell receptor (beta chain) was counted at least ten times. As yet, its antigen is unknown. The read gets to within 3 residues of the CDR3 end, and the germline J gene fills in the rest. This entry belongs to a study of T cell clonality in common variable immunodeficiency. Study-wide results and limits: CVID subjects shared fewer TCRbeta clones than healthy controls did.

Unmatched junction bases numbered 11, after V lost 6 bases and J lost 0 bases. The CDR3 loop spans 18 amino acids. The germline gives CDR1 SGHTA, CDR2 FQGTGA. Assay: immunoSEQ multiplex PCR; the TCRdb copy retains only in-frame clones and omits some. The sample yields tens of thousands of clones, without any singletons. Sample: peripheral blood mononuclear cells. The chain uses TRBV7-3 and TRBJ2-3, with 11 positions matching TRBD2. The TCR sequence derives from a person between 18 and 75 years old in good health. CDR3 bases read: TGTGCCAGCAGTTCTCCACCGGGACTAGCGGCTAGCACAGATACG. It is translated as CASSSPPGLAASTDT. The entire CDR3 reads CASSSPPGLAASTDTQYF.